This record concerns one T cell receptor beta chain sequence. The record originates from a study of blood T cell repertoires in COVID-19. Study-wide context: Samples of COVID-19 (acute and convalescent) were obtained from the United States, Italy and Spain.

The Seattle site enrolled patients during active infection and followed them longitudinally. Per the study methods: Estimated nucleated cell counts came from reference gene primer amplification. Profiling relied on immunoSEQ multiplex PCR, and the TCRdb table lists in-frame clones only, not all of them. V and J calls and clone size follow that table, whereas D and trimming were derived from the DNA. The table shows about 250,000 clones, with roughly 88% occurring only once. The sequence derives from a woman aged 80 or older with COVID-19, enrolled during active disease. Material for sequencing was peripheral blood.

The CDR3, as DNA: TGTGCCAGCACCTACGGGGGAAACACCGGGGAGCTGTTTTTT. Its protein is CASTYGGNTGELFF. V gene TRBV5-4 combines with J gene TRBJ2-2; possible D gene TRBD2, 6 bases. Germline CDR1 is SGHNT and CDR2 is YYREEE (reference sequence). V was clipped by 6 bases and J by 2 bases, with 11 bases between them. CDR3 length equals 14 residues.